The clone carrying this T cell receptor (beta chain) was seen a few times. The target antigen is unknown. The trim removed 4 bases at V and 6 bases at J, leaving 4 bases unmatched. This CDR3 has 15 residues. CDR1 is SGHRS and CDR2 is YFSETQ in the germline V gene. This specimen belongs to a study of T cells after yellow fever vaccination. About the research overall: SMART-Seq v4 Ultra Low Input handled preparation of low-cell-number fractions.

Whole-study results and caveats: Among all clonotypes, a small share was observed in both CD4 and CD8 compartments.

From the 5' RACE reads, TCRdb called clonotypes with MiXCR, one entry per CDR3 protein. Of some 670,000 distinct CDR3 sequences in the sample, about 12% were seen once. The sequenced sample was PBMCs, obtained on the day of the yellow fever booster vaccination. V usage is TRBV5-1 and J usage is TRBJ2-2, with TRBD2 matching over 12 bases. This TCR was recovered from a man in his thirties or forties who received the YFV17D yellow fever vaccine. The CDR3 spells CASSMRLAGAGELFF. The CDR3 bases are TGCGCCAGCAGCATGAGACTAGCGGGAGCCGGGGAGCTGTTTTTT.